Each of the 2 T cell receptor beta chains below was sequenced from the same sample in a study of cytomegalovirus exposure and HLA in healthy donors. A multiplex PCR was run with 60 Vbeta primers and 13 Jbeta primers. Sequencing was performed with immunoSEQ multiplex PCR; in TCRdb, only in-frame clones are kept and a portion is missing. The sample yields approximately 110,000 clones, about an eighth seen once. The sequencing sample was made of PBMCs. The source of these receptors is a man in his forties or fifties in good health and CMV-seropositive.

This clone was seen more than once but under ten times. Here the CDR3 reads CASSLDIHYEQYV. In DNA, the CDR3 is TGCGCCAGCAGCTTGGACATCCACTACGAGCAGTACGTC. The V and J genes are TRBV5-1 and TRBJ2-7; D remains ambiguous. V was pared by 0 bases and J by 3 bases, with 7 bases between. CDR3 length: 13 amino acids. Germline lookup yields CDR1 SGHRS and CDR2 YFSETQ.

V is TRBV5-1 and J is TRBJ2-1; 7 bases map to TRBD2. Germline V gene data show CDR1 as SGHRS and CDR2 as YFSETQ. V was clipped by 0 bases and J by 3 bases; unmatched bases: 6. The CDR3 is made up of 16 amino acids. This chain's CDR3 is CASSLGGGSSYNEQFF. The CDR3 coding sequence is TGCGCCAGCAGCTTGGGAGGCGGGAGTAGCTACAATGAGCAGTTCTTC. The full variable domain, its missing parts supplied by reference TRBV5-1 and TRBJ2-1, is KAGVTQTPRYLIKTRGQQVTLSCSPISGHRSVSWYQQTPGQGLQFLFEYFSETQRNKGNFPGRFSGRQFSNSRSEMNVSTLELGDSALYLCASSLGGGSSYNEQFFGPGTRLTVL.